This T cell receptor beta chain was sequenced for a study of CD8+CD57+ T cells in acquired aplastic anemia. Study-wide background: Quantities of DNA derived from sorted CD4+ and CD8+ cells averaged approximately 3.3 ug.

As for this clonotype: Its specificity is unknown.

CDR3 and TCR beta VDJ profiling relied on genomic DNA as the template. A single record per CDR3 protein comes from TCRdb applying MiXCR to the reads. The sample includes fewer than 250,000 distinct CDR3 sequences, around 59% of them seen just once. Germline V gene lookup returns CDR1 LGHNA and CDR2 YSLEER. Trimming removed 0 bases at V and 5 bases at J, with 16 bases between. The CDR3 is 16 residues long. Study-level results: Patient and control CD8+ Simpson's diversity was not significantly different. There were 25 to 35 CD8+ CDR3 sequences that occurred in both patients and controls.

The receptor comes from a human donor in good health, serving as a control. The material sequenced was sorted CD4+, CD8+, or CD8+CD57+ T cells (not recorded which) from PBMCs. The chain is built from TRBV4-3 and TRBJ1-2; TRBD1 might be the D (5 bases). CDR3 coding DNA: TGCGCCAGCAGCCAAGATTTGCGGACAATAAATTATGGCTACACCTTC. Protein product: CASSQDLRTINYGYTF.